These T cell receptor beta chains were read from a single sample in a study of cytomegalovirus exposure and HLA in healthy donors. Generated by immunoSEQ multiplex PCR, the TCRdb table keeps only in-frame clones and is missing some. The profile covers under 150,000 clones, with 85% to 90% appearing a single time and 7.5% to 9% taken by the ten largest. Sequencing was performed on PBMCs. Receptors were obtained from a man younger than 35 in good health and CMV-seropositive. Both conserved end residues are part of each CDR3. The D gene is left open where the match is weak. Clone size is given for some rows only: seen once, a few or many times, or a class if the clone is expanded.

v_call,j_call,clone_size,d_call,cdr3_aa,cdr3_nt
TRBV5-5,TRBJ2-7,NA,TRBD1,CASSSDRGYEQYF,TGTGCCAGCAGCTCCGACAGGGGCTACGAGCAGTACTTC
TRBV18,TRBJ2-4,NA,NA,CASSPPENIQYF,TGTGCCAGCTCCCCTCCGGAAAACATTCAGTACTTC
TRBV27,TRBJ1-1,once,NA,CASSSGTNPEAFF,TGTGCCAGCAGTAGCGGGACAAATCCTGAAGCTTTCTTT
TRBV7-3,TRBJ2-2,NA,NA,CASSSPDWTTGTPSTGELFF,TGTGCCAGCAGCAGCCCAGATTGGACGACAGGGACTCCCTCCACCGGGGAGCTGTTTTTT
TRBV6-5,TRBJ2-5,NA,NA,CASASGLASQETQYF,TGTGCCAGTGCATCCGGGCTAGCGTCCCAAGAGACCCAGTACTTC
TRBV4-1,TRBJ2-1,NA,TRBD2,CASSLLGRARYNEQFF,TGCGCCAGCAGCCTCCTCGGGAGGGCCCGCTACAATGAGCAGTTCTTC
TRBV7-3,TRBJ2-3,NA,NA,CASSFSGSFGYTQYF,TGTGCCAGCAGCTTCTCCGGGTCTTTCGGGTATACGCAGTATTTT
TRBV11-3,TRBJ2-1,NA,NA,CASSARQGVQFF,TGTGCCAGCAGCGCCCGCCAGGGTGTGCAGTTCTTC
TRBV4-2,TRBJ2-1,NA,TRBD2,CASSQTISGGLSSYNEQFF,TGTGCCAGCAGCCAAACCATCAGCGGGGGGCTGAGCTCCTACAATGAGCAGTTCTTC
TRBV2,TRBJ2-5,NA,TRBD1,CALQGARETQYF,TGTGCCCTACAGGGGGCGCGGGAGACCCAGTACTTC
TRBV5-4,TRBJ2-2,NA,NA,CASSLQRANTGELFF,TGTGCCAGCAGCTTACAGAGAGCTAACACCGGGGAGCTGTTTTTT
TRBV5-4,TRBJ2-4,NA,NA,CASSLAGQGGNIQYF,TGTGCCAGCAGCTTGGCCGGGCAGGGAGGCAACATTCAGTACTTC
TRBV15,TRBJ1-2,NA,NA,CATSRDRGRVTYGYTF,TGTGCCACCAGCAGAGATCGAGGCAGGGTAACCTATGGCTACACCTTC
TRBV10-3,TRBJ2-3,NA,NA,CAISHRGLDTQYF,TGTGCCATCTCACACAGAGGACTTGATACGCAGTATTTT
TRBV28,TRBJ2-5,NA,TRBD2,CASSRLAGGPGETQYF,TGTGCCAGCAGCAGACTAGCGGGGGGGCCGGGGGAGACCCAGTACTTC
TRBV7-9,TRBJ1-5,NA,NA,CASSLAGVGQPQHF,TGTGCCAGCAGCTTAGCCGGGGTTGGTCAGCCCCAGCATTTT
TRBV15,TRBJ1-1,NA,NA,CATSRPQGDTEAFF,TGTGCCACCAGCAGACCACAGGGTGACACTGAAGCTTTCTTT
TRBV18,TRBJ1-1,NA,TRBD1,CASSPRQGAWGNTEAFF,TGTGCCAGCTCACCAAGGCAGGGGGCTTGGGGGAACACTGAAGCTTTCTTT
TRBV4-1,TRBJ2-5,NA,TRBD1,CASKKGQGAKETQYF,TGCGCCAGCAAAAAAGGACAGGGGGCCAAAGAGACCCAGTACTTC